The sequence of this TCR beta chain was determined in a study of blood T cell repertoires in COVID-19. Study-level information: Sites across the United States, Italy and Spain contributed samples from acute and convalescent COVID-19. PBMCs, B-cell-depleted T cells, or T cells were the source of the cDNA or gDNA that made up the material.

TCRdb keeps only in-frame clones here, not all; method: immunoSEQ multiplex PCR. The sample lists 130,000 to 150,000 clones, roughly 84% seen once, with 5.8% in the top ten. The CDR3 covers 15 residues. V was clipped by 0 bases and J by 9 bases, with 17 bases between them. Germline values: CDR1 SGHDT, CDR2 YYEEEE. Participants were aged about 18 to 100 years from some 24 US areas. The chain uses TRBV5-6 and TRBJ2-3; D possibly corresponds to TRBD1 (6 bases). Source material: PBMCs or T cells enriched from blood (not recorded which). The TCR originated in a woman aged 50 to 65 who had been exposed to COVID-19. CDR3 coding DNA: TGTGCCAGCAGCTTGGGAGGGGGTCGGTTGGCGACGCAGTATTTT. Its translation is CASSLGGGRLATQYF. Full variable domain (outside the CDR3, taken from reference TRBV5-6 and TRBJ2-3): DAGVTQSPTHLIKTRGQQVTLRCSPKSGHDTVSWYQQALGQGPQFIFQYYEEEERQRGNFPDRFSGHQFPNYSSELNVNALLLGDSALYLCASSLGGGRLATQYFGPGTRLTVL.